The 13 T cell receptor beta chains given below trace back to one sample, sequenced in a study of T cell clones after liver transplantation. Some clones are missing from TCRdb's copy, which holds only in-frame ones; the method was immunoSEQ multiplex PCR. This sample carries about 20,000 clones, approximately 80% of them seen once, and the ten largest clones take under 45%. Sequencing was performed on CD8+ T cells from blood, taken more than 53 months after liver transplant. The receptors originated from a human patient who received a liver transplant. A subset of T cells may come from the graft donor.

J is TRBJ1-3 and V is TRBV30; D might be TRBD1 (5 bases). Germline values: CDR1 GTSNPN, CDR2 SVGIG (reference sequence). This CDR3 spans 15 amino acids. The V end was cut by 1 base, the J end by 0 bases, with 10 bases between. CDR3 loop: CAWSELGPSGNTIYF. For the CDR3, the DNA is TGTGCCTGGAGTGAGTTGGGGCCCTCTGGAAACACCATATATTTT.

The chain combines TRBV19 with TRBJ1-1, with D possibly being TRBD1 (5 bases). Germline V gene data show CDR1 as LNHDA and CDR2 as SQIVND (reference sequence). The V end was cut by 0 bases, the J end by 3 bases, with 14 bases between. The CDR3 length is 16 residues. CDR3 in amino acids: CASSIDRAVGDTEAFF. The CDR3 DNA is TGTGCCAGTAGTATAGATCGAGCCGTAGGGGACACTGAAGCTTTCTTT.

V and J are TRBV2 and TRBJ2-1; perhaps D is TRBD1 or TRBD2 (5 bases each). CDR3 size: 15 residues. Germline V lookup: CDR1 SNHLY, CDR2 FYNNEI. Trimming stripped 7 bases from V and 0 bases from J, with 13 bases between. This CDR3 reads CASIPWGSSYNEQFF. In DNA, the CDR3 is TGTGCCAGCATTCCATGGGGGAGCTCCTACAATGAGCAGTTCTTC.

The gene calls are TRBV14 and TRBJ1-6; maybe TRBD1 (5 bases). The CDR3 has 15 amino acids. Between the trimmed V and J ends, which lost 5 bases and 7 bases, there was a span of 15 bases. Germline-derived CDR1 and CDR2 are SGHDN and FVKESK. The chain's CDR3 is CASSGPGRINSPLHF. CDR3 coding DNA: TGTGCCAGCAGCGGACCGGGACGGATAAATTCACCCCTCCACTTT.

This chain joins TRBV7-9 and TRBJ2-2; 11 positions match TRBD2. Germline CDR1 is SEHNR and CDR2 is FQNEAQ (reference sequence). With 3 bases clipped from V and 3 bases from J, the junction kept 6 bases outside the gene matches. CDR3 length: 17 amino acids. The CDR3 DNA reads TGTGCCAGCAGCTTTACTAGCGGGGGTGACGACACCGGGGAGCTGTTTTTT. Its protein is CASSFTSGGDDTGELFF.

This chain's CDR3 is CASSIGDFMANQPQHF. In DNA, the CDR3 is TGTGCCAGTAGTATTGGGGACTTCATGGCCAATCAGCCCCAGCATTTT. The chain recombines TRBV19 with TRBJ1-5; TRBD1 is a possible D gene (5 bases). This CDR3 is built from 16 residues. V lost 3 bases, J lost 3 bases, and 15 bases lay in between. CDR1 is LNHDA and CDR2 is SQIVND in the germline V gene (reference sequence).

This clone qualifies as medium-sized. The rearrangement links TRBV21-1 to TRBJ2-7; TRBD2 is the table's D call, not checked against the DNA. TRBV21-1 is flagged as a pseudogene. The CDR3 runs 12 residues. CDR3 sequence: CASRGPSYEQYF. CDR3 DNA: TGTGCCAGTAGAGGGCCTTCCTACGAGCAGTACTTC.

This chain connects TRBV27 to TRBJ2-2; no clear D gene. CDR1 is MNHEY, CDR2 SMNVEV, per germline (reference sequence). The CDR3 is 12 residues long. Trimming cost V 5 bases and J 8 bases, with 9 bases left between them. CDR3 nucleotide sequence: TGTGCCAGCAGTCCCCTCCGGGGGGAGCTGTTTTTT. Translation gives CASSPLRGELFF.

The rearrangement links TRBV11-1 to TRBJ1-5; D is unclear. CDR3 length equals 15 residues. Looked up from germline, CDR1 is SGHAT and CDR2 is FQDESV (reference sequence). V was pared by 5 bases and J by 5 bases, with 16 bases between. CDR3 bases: TGTGCCAGCAGCCGAACGGAGGGCGGGGATCAGCCCCAGCATTTT. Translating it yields CASSRTEGGDQPQHF.

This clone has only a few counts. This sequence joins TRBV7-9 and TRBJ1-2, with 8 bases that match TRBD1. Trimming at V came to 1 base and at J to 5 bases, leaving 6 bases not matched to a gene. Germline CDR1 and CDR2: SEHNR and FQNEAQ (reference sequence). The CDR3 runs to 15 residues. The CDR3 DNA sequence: TGTGCCAGCAGCTTAGGGACAGGGTGGCCTTATGGCTACACCTTC. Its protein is CASSLGTGWPYGYTF. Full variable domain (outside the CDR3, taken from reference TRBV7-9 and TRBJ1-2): DTGVSQNPRHKITKRGQNVTFRCDPISEHNRLYWYRQTLGQGPEFLTYFQNEAQLEKSRLLSDRFSAERPKGSFSTLEIQRTEQGDSAMYLCASSLGTGWPYGYTFGSGTRLTVV.

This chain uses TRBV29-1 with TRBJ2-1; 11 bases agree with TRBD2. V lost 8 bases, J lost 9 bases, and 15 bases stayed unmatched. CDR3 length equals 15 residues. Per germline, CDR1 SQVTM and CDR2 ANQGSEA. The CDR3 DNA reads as TGCAGCCCCCTCCTGCTGACTAGCGGGGCGGGTGAGCAGTTCTTC. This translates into CSPLLLTSGAGEQFF.

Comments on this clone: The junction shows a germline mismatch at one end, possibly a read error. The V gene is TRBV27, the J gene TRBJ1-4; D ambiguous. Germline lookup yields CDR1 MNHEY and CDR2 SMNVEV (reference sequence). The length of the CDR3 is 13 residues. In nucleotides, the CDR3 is TGTGTCAGCAGTTTATCAACTAATGAAAAACTGTTTTTT. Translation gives CVSSLSTNEKLFF.

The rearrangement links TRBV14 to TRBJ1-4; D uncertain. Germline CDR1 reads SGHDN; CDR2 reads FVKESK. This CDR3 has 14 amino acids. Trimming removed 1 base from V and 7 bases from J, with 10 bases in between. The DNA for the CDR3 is TGTGCCAGCAGCCAAGTAGCCGGCAGTGAAAAACTGTTTTTT. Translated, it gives CASSQVAGSEKLFF.